Listed below are T cell receptor beta chains from one sample, sequenced in a study of T cell repertoires in cytomegalovirus infection. TCRdb reprocessed the reads with MiXCR, giving one entry per CDR3 protein. The sample has 150,000 to 200,000 distinct CDR3 sequences; roughly 30% are singletons. The sequencing sample was made of PBMCs. The origin of the receptors is a human donor in good health (CMV status not recorded). Some clones in this sample may be carry-over from other donors' samples. Both conserved end residues are part of each CDR3. Each record gives: V gene, J gene, clone size, D gene, CDR3 protein, CDR3 DNA. The D gene is left open where the match is weak. The size of a clone is reported for some rows only, either as once, few or many, or as a class for expanded clones.

>TRBV7-6|TRBJ2-2|few|NA
CASSPGTPNTGELFF
TGTGCCAGCAGCCCCGGGACTCCGAACACCGGGGAGCTGTTTTTT
>TRBV19|TRBJ1-3|NA|NA
CASSMHPSRGNTIYF
TGTGCCAGTAGTATGCACCCCTCGAGAGGAAACACCATATATTTT
>TRBV30|TRBJ2-1|NA|TRBD2
CAWSMVAGRGEQFF
TGTGCCTGGAGTATGGTAGCGGGGCGGGGCGAGCAGTTCTTC
>TRBV2|TRBJ1-6|NA|NA
CASTPHESSYNSPLHF
TGTGCCAGCACCCCTCATGAGAGCTCCTATAATTCACCCCTCCACTTT
>TRBV7-2|TRBJ1-1|many|NA
CASSTLGALNTEAFF
TGTGCCAGCAGTACGTTGGGGGCCCTGAACACTGAAGCTTTCTTT
>TRBV5-4|TRBJ2-1|few|TRBD1
CASSLGTGPTYNEQFF
TGTGCCAGCAGCTTGGGGACAGGTCCTACCTACAATGAGCAGTTCTTC
>TRBV7-3|TRBJ1-2|NA|TRBD1
CASSVNPGQLGGSSNYGYTF
TGTGCCAGCAGCGTAAATCCGGGACAGCTCGGGGGATCCTCTAACTATGGCTACACCTTC
>TRBV2|TRBJ1-6|few|NA
CASSPGTFNSPLHF
TGTGCCAGCAGCCCCGGGACGTTTAATTCACCCCTCCACTTT
>TRBV7-2|TRBJ1-6|few|NA
CASSGGTDRHSPLHF
TGTGCCAGCAGCGGGGGGACGGATCGTCATTCACCCCTCCACTTT
>TRBV28|TRBJ2-5|NA|TRBD2
CASSVSGGGKTQYF
TGTGCCAGCAGTGTTAGCGGGGGTGGTAAGACCCAGTACTTC
>TRBV10-3|TRBJ2-3|NA|TRBD1
CAISESGQGITDTQYF
TGTGCCATCAGTGAGAGCGGACAGGGGATCACAGATACGCAGTATTTT
>TRBV14|TRBJ1-6|few|NA
CASSQPWTGIGPNSPLHF
TGTGCCAGCAGCCAACCCTGGACGGGAATAGGGCCTAATTCACCCCTCCACTTT
>TRBV15|TRBJ1-2|few|NA
CATSRKGGGFYGYTF
TGTGCCACCAGCCGGAAAGGGGGAGGGTTCTATGGCTACACCTTC
>TRBV29-1|TRBJ1-1|few|TRBD1
CSAVGQGGNTEAFF
TGCAGCGCAGTAGGACAGGGCGGGAACACTGAAGCTTTCTTT
>TRBV7-8|TRBJ2-7|few|NA
CASSIELPKGEQYF
TGTGCCAGCAGCATTGAACTGCCAAAAGGCGAGCAGTACTTC
>TRBV6-8|TRBJ2-1|NA|NA
CASRRVRERDEQFF
TGTGCCAGCCGGAGGGTGCGGGAAAGAGATGAGCAGTTCTTC
>TRBV28|TRBJ1-2|few|NA
CASSLQGLEEGGYTF
TGTGCCAGCAGTTTACAGGGGCTAGAAGAGGGAGGCTACACCTTC